Sequencing of this TCR beta chain was carried out in a study of blood T cell repertoires in COVID-19 (dated by TCRdb to 2020 to 2022). Background on the whole study: Collaborator samples came from the United States, Italy and Spain and covered acute and convalescent phases of COVID-19. The prospective study material was composed of cDNA or gDNA derived from T cells, B-cell-depleted T cells, or PBMCs. Subjects who had been exposed to COVID-19, were actively infected with it, or had recovered from it provided the deeply sampled blood TCRbeta repertoires that made up the dataset. The repertoires were made available in a free public database intended to serve as a resource for research on the immune response to SARS-CoV-2. The samples were drawn from the first 160 participants of the ongoing ImmuneRACE study and from 950 to 1,500 subjects provided by 6 global collaborators. A de-identified subject ID, COVID-19 status, age in years and sex were almost always included in the sample metadata. Where available, HLA class I and class II types were obtained from metadata supplied by the sample provider rather than from assay-based typing. Study-wide findings and limitations: The amount of clinical and demographic metadata varied by source and participant and was provided uncurated.

In the prospective study, participants were about 18 to 95 years old, resided in fewer than 25 geographic areas of the United States, and were enrolled through a virtual design. Cohort assignment in the prospective study relied on participant-reported clinical history from a screening survey and a study questionnaire. In the prospective study, mobile phlebotomists collected whole blood, serum and a nasopharyngeal or oropharyngeal swab from each participant. Over a roughly 2-month period, participants in the prospective study had the option of providing additional blood draws and questionnaires. Blood samples from the prospective study were shipped frozen or at room temperature prior to DNA extraction. The germline V gene provides CDR1 SGHRS and CDR2 YFSETQ. The CDR3 sequence holds 14 residues, the cysteine and phenylalanine included. Only the CDR3 region is kept as DNA, spanning 42 bases read in frame from base 1. The V and J ends are trimmed by 4 bases and 4 bases, leaving 9 bases between them.

TCRbeta CDR3 regions were amplified from genomic DNA by means of the immunoSEQ Assay, a bias-controlled multiplex PCR. The study's processing was this. Within the assay, amplification of reference gene primers was used to estimate how many nucleated cells each sample contained. Sequence reads were collapsed and filtered to measure the absolute abundance of every unique TCRbeta CDR3 rearrangement. For each sample, productive Simpson clonality was calculated by taking the square root of Simpson's diversity index across productive rearrangements. What TCRdb holds here is the immuneACCESS table cut down to in-frame rearrangements. Part of the clones is not present; checked against another copy, under half of the missing clones reflect an unresolved V gene, and the others are unexplained. The V and J calls and the clone size are those of that table, but D and trimming were determined from the DNA. A total of 470,000 or so clones appear in this sample, about 90% of them only once. Together, the top ten hold nearly 2% of the sample.

Remarks on this clone: Its antigen is currently not known. Nothing much larger sits one base from this clone, and base qualities are not available.

The rearrangement combines TRBV5-1 with TRBJ1-6, with a tentative D gene TRBD1 over 6 matching bases. The source is a woman between 18 and 30 years old with acute COVID-19. The sequencing input was PBMCs or T cells enriched from blood (not recorded which). The nucleotide sequence is TGCGCCAGCAGCCAAGACAGGTATAATTCACCCCTCCACTTT. This translates into CASSQDRYNSPLHF.